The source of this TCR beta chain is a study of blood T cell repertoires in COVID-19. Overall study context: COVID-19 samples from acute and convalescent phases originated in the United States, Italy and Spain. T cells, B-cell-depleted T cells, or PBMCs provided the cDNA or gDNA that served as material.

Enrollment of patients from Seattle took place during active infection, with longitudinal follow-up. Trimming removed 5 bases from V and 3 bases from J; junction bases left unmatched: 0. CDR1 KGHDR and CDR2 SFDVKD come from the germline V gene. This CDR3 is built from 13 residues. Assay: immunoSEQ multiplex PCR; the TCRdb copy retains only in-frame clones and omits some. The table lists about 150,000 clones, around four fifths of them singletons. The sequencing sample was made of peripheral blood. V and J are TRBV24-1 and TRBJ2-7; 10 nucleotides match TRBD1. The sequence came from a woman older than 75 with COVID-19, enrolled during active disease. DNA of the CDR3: TGTGCCACCAGTGGGACAGGGGGCTACGAGCAGTACTTC. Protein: CATSGTGGYEQYF.